The 27 T cell receptor beta chains listed next were all sequenced from one sample in a study of cytomegalovirus exposure and HLA in healthy donors. PCR amplification relied on 60 Vbeta primers (plus 13 Jbeta primers). Profiling relied on immunoSEQ multiplex PCR, and the TCRdb table lists in-frame clones only, not all of them. The sample lists about 88,000 clones; 55% to 85% were seen once. The sample comprised PBMCs. Every receptor here comes from a woman between 18 and 30 years old in good health and CMV-seropositive.

V gene TRBV21-1 combines with J gene TRBJ2-2; the table assigns TRBD1, which was not confirmed against the DNA. TRBV21-1 is classified as a pseudogene. The CDR3 length is 16 residues. CDR3 coding DNA: TGTGCCAGCAGCCCCCGGACAGGGGGTTATGCCGGGGAGCTGTTTTTT. It specifies CASSPRTGGYAGELFF.

This chain joins TRBV6-6 and TRBJ2-4, with 7 bases matching TRBD2. This CDR3 region has 14 residues. Germline V lookup: CDR1 MNHNY, CDR2 SVGAGI (reference sequence). J lost 8 bases, V lost 0 bases, and 4 bases had no gene match. Here the CDR3 DNA reads TGTGCCAGCAGTTACTCTTTAGCGGGTTACATTCAGTACTTC. The encoded protein is CASSYSLAGYIQYF.

The chain employs TRBV2 and TRBJ1-6; 9 bases are a match to TRBD1. CDR3 length: 15 amino acids. V was pared by 6 bases and J by 7 bases, with 7 bases of the junction left unmatched. Germline values: CDR1 SNHLY, CDR2 FYNNEI. The CDR3 coding sequence is TGTGCCAGCAGCGGAAACAGGGGGCTGAATTCACCCCTCCACTTT. It is translated as CASSGNRGLNSPLHF.

This sequence joins TRBV7-2 and TRBJ2-3; tentatively, D is TRBD2 (6 bases). Germline V gene data show CDR1 as SGHTA and CDR2 as FQGNSA. With 3 bases removed from V and 2 bases from J, the gap between germline ends came to 9 bases. The CDR3 is 14 amino acids. The CDR3 is CASSFGGATDTQYF. CDR3 DNA sequence: TGTGCCAGCAGCTTTGGCGGGGCCACAGATACGCAGTATTTT.

The chain couples TRBV25-1 to TRBJ1-2, with 9 positions matching TRBD1. This CDR3 is built from 13 residues. V trimming: 5 bases; J trimming: 8 bases; junction bases outside the gene matches: 6. CDR1 is MGHDK and CDR2 is SYGVNS in the germline V gene. CDR3 amino acids: CASSPSGTGGYTF. CDR3 in DNA: TGTGCCAGCAGTCCTTCGGGGACAGGGGGCTACACCTTC.

CDR3 in amino acids: CASSARGQGLATNEKLFF. The CDR3 bases are TGTGCCAGCAGTGCCCGCGGACAGGGGCTAGCAACTAATGAAAAACTGTTTTTT. The genes are TRBV6-1 and TRBJ1-4; 9 nucleotides align to TRBD1. The length of the CDR3 is 18 residues. CDR1 MNHNS and CDR2 SASEGT come from the germline V gene. V lost 4 bases, J lost 0 bases, and 9 bases stayed unmatched.

The count of this clone is one. The chain joins TRBV5-1 to TRBJ2-7; D possibly corresponds to TRBD2 (6 bases). Germline CDR1 and CDR2: SGHRS and YFSETQ. The CDR3 runs 13 residues. Trimming left V 2 bases short and J 2 bases short, with 8 bases between. In nucleotides, the CDR3 is TGCGCCAGCAGCTTTGCGGGAACCTACGAGCAGTACTTC. Residues: CASSFAGTYEQYF.

V usage is TRBV19 and J usage is TRBJ1-2, with 7 bases fitting TRBD1. Germline V lookup: CDR1 LNHDA, CDR2 SQIVND (reference sequence). V lost 4 bases and J lost 4; bases outside the gene matches: 9. This CDR3 has 15 amino acids. The CDR3 loop reads CASSTPTGPLYGYTF. The CDR3 DNA sequence: TGTGCCAGTAGTACCCCGACAGGGCCACTCTATGGCTACACCTTC.

This clone was picked up one time. The chain has TRBV5-1 and TRBJ2-7, with TRBD1 matching over 11 bases. Unmatched junction bases numbered 4, after V lost 5 bases and J lost 0 bases. The CDR3 length is 15 residues. The germline V gene encodes CDR1 SGHRS and CDR2 YFSETQ. The chain's CDR3 is CASSRGTGGSYEQYF. The CDR3 DNA is TGCGCCAGCAGTCGGGGGACAGGGGGCTCCTACGAGCAGTACTTC. The whole variable domain, remainder taken from reference TRBV5-1 and TRBJ2-7, is KAGVTQTPRYLIKTRGQQVTLSCSPISGHRSVSWYQQTPGQGLQFLFEYFSETQRNKGNFPGRFSGRQFSNSRSEMNVSTLELGDSALYLCASSRGTGGSYEQYFGPGTRLTVT.

This clone has more than one count but fewer than ten. The chain has TRBV4-2 and TRBJ2-3; the match to TRBD2 covers 8 bases. The length of the CDR3 is 18 residues. The V segment lost 0 bases and the J segment 4 bases; nucleotides outside the gene matches: 12. Germline V gene sequence: CDR1 LGHNA, CDR2 YNFKEQ. The CDR3 DNA follows: TGTGCCAGCAGCCAAGATCCGGGGGGGGGCGGGGGAGCAGATACGCAGTATTTT. This encodes CASSQDPGGGGGADTQYF.

This chain links TRBV11-3 with TRBJ2-2; D may be TRBD2 (6 bases). Deletions cut 1 base from V and 5 bases from J, with 11 bases between. Per the germline V gene, CDR1 is SGHNT and CDR2 is YENEEA. The CDR3 loop spans 15 amino acids. The CDR3: CASSLGGGETGELFF. CDR3 bases: TGTGCCAGCAGCTTAGGAGGCGGGGAAACCGGGGAGCTGTTTTTT.

The chain uses TRBV28 and TRBJ1-2; D gene ambiguous. Trimming pared 6 bases from V and 2 bases from J, leaving 13 bases between. The V gene's germline CDR1 is MDHEN and CDR2 SYDVKM. The CDR3 has 14 residues. The CDR3 DNA follows: TGTGCCAGCAGGCTGGGAGCGTTAAACTATGGCTACACCTTC. Residues: CASRLGALNYGYTF.

This clone was picked up a small number of times. V and J are TRBV5-1 and TRBJ1-2; 7 nucleotides line up with TRBD1. The V and J ends lost 3 bases and 2 bases, in that order; junction bases with no gene match: 4. Germline CDR1 and CDR2: SGHRS and YFSETQ. This CDR3 has 14 amino acids. This CDR3 reads CASSSRTGNYGYTF. DNA for the CDR3: TGCGCCAGCAGCTCCAGGACAGGCAACTATGGCTACACCTTC.

This chain links TRBV18 with TRBJ1-3, with D hard to call. V lost 4 bases and J lost 4, with 8 bases in between. Germline CDR1 is KGHSH and CDR2 is LQKENI. The CDR3 is made up of 13 amino acids. The CDR3, as DNA: TGTGCCAGCTCACTTTCAGTCGGAAACACCATATATTTT. Amino acids: CASSLSVGNTIYF.

This clone has a handful of counts. The genes are TRBV27 and TRBJ1-2, with 10 bases aligning to TRBD1. Trimming at V came to 5 bases and at J to 6 bases, leaving 6 bases not matched to a gene. From germline, CDR1 is MNHEY and CDR2 SMNVEV (reference sequence). The CDR3 has 14 amino acids. As DNA, the CDR3 is TGTGCCAGCAGTCCTGGACAGGGGGTTGATGGCTACACCTTC. It specifies CASSPGQGVDGYTF.

A few counts support this clone. The rearrangement uses TRBV15 and TRBJ1-1; weak D call: TRBD1 (6 bases). V lost 3 bases to trimming and J lost 4 bases, with 9 bases between them. Germline V gene data show CDR1 as LNHNV and CDR2 as YYDKDF (reference sequence). There are 13 residues in the CDR3. CDR3 coding DNA: TGTGCCACCAGCAGGAGGGGGGGCACTGAAGCTTTCTTT. Protein product: CATSRRGGTEAFF.

The genes are TRBV25-1 and TRBJ2-2, with a possible D match to TRBD1 (6 bases). CDR3 length equals 14 residues. V lost 4 bases and J lost 6, with 12 bases in between. Per the germline V gene, CDR1 is MGHDK and CDR2 is SYGVNS. DNA for the CDR3: TGTGCCAGCAGTGTACAGGGCAGGGCCGGGGAGCTGTTTTTT. Translated, it gives CASSVQGRAGELFF.

V usage is TRBV6-5 and J usage is TRBJ2-5; possibly TRBD2 for D (5 bases). The J call may be faulty, since TRBJ2-7 better matches the DNA end. Germline assignment: CDR1 MNHEY and CDR2 SVGAGI. The CDR3 has 15 amino acids. The CDR3 region is CASSPLGLRTYEQYF. The CDR3 DNA is TGTGCCAGCAGTCCACTTGGACTCCGCACCTACGAGCAGTACTTC.

J is TRBJ2-1 and V is TRBV7-6; 8 nucleotides agree with TRBD2. From germline, CDR1 is SGHVS and CDR2 FNYEAQ. V shed 6 bases, J shed 7 bases, and the junction held 17 bases outside the gene matches. The CDR3 totals 17 residues. In DNA, the CDR3 is TGTGCCAGCAGGCCCAACTCGCAGCGGGAGTTCGTAAATGAGCAGTTCTTC. Amino acid sequence: CASRPNSQREFVNEQFF.

The chain has TRBV7-9 and TRBJ2-7; tentatively, D is TRBD1 (6 bases). Germline CDR1 and CDR2: SEHNR and FQNEAQ (reference sequence). The ends were cut back, 4 bases at V and 4 bases at J, with 11 bases in the middle. The CDR3 extends over 13 amino acids. The CDR3 spells CASSWARGYEQYF. The CDR3 nucleotides are TGTGCCAGCAGCTGGGCGAGGGGGTACGAGCAGTACTTC.

The chain couples TRBV5-1 to TRBJ2-5, with D possibly being TRBD1 (7 bases). The V end lost 2 bases, the J end lost 4 bases, and 12 bases lay between the germline ends. CDR1 is SGHRS, CDR2 YFSETQ, per germline. This CDR3 is 14 amino acids long. The CDR3 DNA follows: TGCGCCAGCAGCTTAGGAGGGGGCCGAGAGACCCAGTACTTC. Its protein product is CASSLGGGRETQYF.

This clone was observed a few times. The J gene is TRBJ2-5, the V gene TRBV18; a weak D match, TRBD2 (6 bases). The CDR3 is made up of 14 amino acids. Trimming pared 6 bases from V and 4 bases from J, leaving 15 bases between. Germline CDR1 is KGHSH and CDR2 is LQKENI. CDR3 region: CASSYGTARETQYF. The CDR3 region has the DNA TGTGCCAGCTCGTACGGGACTGCCAGAGAGACCCAGTACTTC.

There are a few counts of this clone. The likely explanation is a read error, given a far larger clone one base away. Other DNA sequences within the sample encode an identical CDR3. The rearrangement joins TRBV5-4 to TRBJ2-7, with D perhaps matching TRBD1 (6 bases). Germline CDR1 SGHNT, CDR2 YYREEE (reference sequence). Trimming left V 4 bases short and J 5 bases short, with 19 bases between. The CDR3 is made up of 15 amino acids. Written as DNA, the CDR3 is TGTGCCAGCAGCCAAGGTGGGACACCGGGCGACGAGCAGTACTTC. Translation gives CASSQGGTPGDEQYF.

V usage is TRBV19 and J usage is TRBJ1-1, with a tentative D call TRBD1 (5 bases). Germline-derived CDR1 and CDR2 are LNHDA and SQIVND (reference sequence). The CDR3 runs 15 residues. V shed 5 bases and J shed 1 base, with 14 bases lying between them. CDR3 amino acids: CASSSSGLPNTEAFF. In DNA form, the CDR3 reads TGTGCCAGTAGTTCTTCGGGACTACCGAACACTGAAGCTTTCTTT.

The chain carries TRBV7-8 and TRBJ2-7, with 8 bases lining up with TRBD1. The V gene's germline CDR1 is SGHVS and CDR2 FQNEAQ. CDR3 size: 15 residues. Trimming cost V 5 bases and J 6 bases; bases outside gene matches: 12. The CDR3 sequence: CASSPKSGTGGEQYF. The DNA of the CDR3 is TGTGCCAGCAGCCCTAAATCCGGGACAGGCGGCGAGCAGTACTTC.

The chain carries TRBV21-1 and TRBJ1-5. TRBV21-1 is termed a pseudogene. This CDR3 region has 15 residues. CDR3 residues: CASSKEVRGSQPQHF. CDR3 coding DNA: TGTGCCAGCAGCAAAGAGGTTAGAGGGAGTCAGCCCCAGCATTTT.

The chain links TRBV29-1 to TRBJ2-1, with D unresolved. The ends were cut back, 5 bases at V and 7 bases at J, with 12 bases in the middle. Germline-derived CDR1 and CDR2 are SQVTM and ANQGSEA. The CDR3 has 12 residues. The CDR3 sequence is CSVFSTVNEQFF. The CDR3 nucleotides read TGCAGCGTTTTTTCGACTGTGAATGAGCAGTTCTTC.